Sequencing of this T cell receptor (beta chain) was carried out in a study of blood T cell repertoires in COVID-19. Study-level information: Nucleic acid was either cDNA or gDNA, and it came from T cells, B-cell-depleted T cells, or PBMCs.

The protocol was immunoSEQ multiplex PCR, while the TCRdb copy is restricted to in-frame clones and leaves out a portion. The sample has about 180,000 clones, around 85% seen once. This CDR3 has 13 residues. J was trimmed by 5 bases and V by 6 bases; bases with no gene match: 4. The V gene's germline CDR1 is SGHRS and CDR2 YFSETQ. The chain has TRBV5-1 and TRBJ2-4; TRBD2 matches at 8 bases. Sample: PBMCs or T cells enriched from blood (not recorded which). This receptor was identified in a middle-aged man who had recovered from COVID-19. DNA for the CDR3: TGCGCCAGCACGGGAGGGCCCGAAAACATTCAGTACTTC. It yields the protein CASTGGPENIQYF.